This is a list of T cell receptor beta chains from one sample in a study of cytomegalovirus exposure and HLA in healthy donors. Measured with immunoSEQ multiplex PCR; TCRdb has only the in-frame clones, and not every one. The profile covers about 190,000 clones, with around 79% appearing a single time and around 1.6% taken by the ten largest. Sequenced material: PBMCs. These receptor sequences come from a woman younger than 35 in good health and CMV-seronegative. The conserved cysteine and the conserved F or W are not part of the CDR3 here. The D gene is left open where the match is weak.

CDR3aa | j_gene | v_gene | d_gene
ASSLAGREGYEQY | TRBJ2-7 | TRBV5-6 | TRBD2
ASSQDDNEQY | TRBJ2-7 | TRBV4-3 | .
ASSHDRVSYNEQF | TRBJ2-1 | TRBV7-2 | TRBD1
ASRDWRSYNEQF | TRBJ2-1 | TRBV27 | .
ASNEWATGDTDTQY | TRBJ2-3 | TRBV5-1 | TRBD1
ASSTQGGGYGYT | TRBJ1-2 | TRBV11-2 | .
AISNLTGYSYEQY | TRBJ2-7 | TRBV10-3 | .
ASREISGGSSYEQY | TRBJ2-7 | TRBV2 | TRBD2
ASSQDSSKTQY | TRBJ2-3 | TRBV4-1 | .
ASRLVGGLGSGSYEQY | TRBJ2-7 | TRBV12-2 | .
ASSLAGGPGYKQY | TRBJ2-7 | TRBV11-2 | TRBD2
ASTIAGQGRTGELF | TRBJ2-2 | TRBV28 | TRBD1
ASSLAGSKSPLH | TRBJ1-6 | TRBV7-3 | .
ASSLGTGGNEQY | TRBJ2-7 | TRBV7-8 | TRBD1
ASEQGTVTEAF | TRBJ1-1 | TRBV6-1 | TRBD1
ASSLRGHSSGNTIY | TRBJ1-3 | TRBV5-6 | .
ASLTGGGTEAF | TRBJ1-1 | TRBV18 | TRBD1
ASSPRGSGGGTGELF | TRBJ2-2 | TRBV7-2 | TRBD2
ASSPQGVGVGSPLH | TRBJ1-6 | TRBV18 | .
ASSIQASGEQF | TRBJ2-1 | TRBV19 | TRBD2